This passage covers 22 T cell receptor beta chains from one sample sequenced in a study of regulatory T cells in long-lasting Graves disease (dated by TCRdb to about 2021). The time point label, read with the paper, signifies: persistent/refractory GD, antithyroid drugs over 5 years with positive TRAb. For both TCR sequencing and RNA sequencing, RNA was extracted from PBMCs in TRIzol. To prepare the library, multiplex PCR was applied. The sequencer was an Illumina HiSeq 4000. TCR beta libraries were built with iRepertoire HTBI primers and Arm-PCR amplification of CDR3 regions. The public reads were run again by TCRdb, first through fastp at Q25 and then through MiXCR, and only productive beta chains were kept. Rows are combined by CDR3 protein, so each entry shows the most common genes and DNA. The sample has around 400,000 distinct CDR3 sequences on record, roughly 20% of them singletons. 25% to 30% of the sample rests with the top ten.

This sample comprised peripheral blood mononuclear cells (PBMCs), obtained when the disease was refractory, from a patient treated with antithyroid drugs. The source of these receptors is a woman aged 40 to 49 with Graves disease. Donor details come from another sample of the same person, matched by shared clones.

This clonotype was detected ten times or more. The chain couples TRBV12-3 or TRBV12-4 to TRBJ1-2; 8 nucleotides line up with TRBD1. The trim removed 6 bases at V and 4 bases at J, leaving 4 bases unmatched. The CDR3 runs to 13 residues. CDR3 bases: TGTGCCAGCAGGCCCGGACAGGGCTATGGCTACACCTTC. As protein: CASRPGQGYGYTF.

This clonotype was seen only a few times. The genes are TRBV19 and TRBJ2-7; D remains ambiguous. V gave up 8 bases and J gave up 0 bases, with 11 bases separating them. The germline CDR1 and CDR2 sequences are LNHDA and SQIVND (reference sequence). The CDR3 consists of 13 residues. DNA of the CDR3: TGTGCCAGTGGGTATGGAAGCTCCTACGAGCAGTACTTC. It translates to CASGYGSSYEQYF.

There are many counts of this clonotype. The J gene is TRBJ1-2, the V gene TRBV27; D gene unclear. The CDR3 has 14 residues. CDR1 and CDR2 (germline): MNHEY, SMNVEV (reference sequence). V was clipped by 9 bases and J by 5 bases, with 19 bases between them. Written as DNA, the CDR3 is TGTGCCAGTCAGTTTAGTAAAGGCTATTATGGCTACACCTTC. Translation: CASQFSKGYYGYTF.

For the CDR3, the DNA is TGCAGTGCCCCCGACTTGGAGGGCTCGTATCAGCCCCAGCATTTT. This sequence encodes CSAPDLEGSYQPQHF. J is TRBJ1-5 and V is TRBV20-1; D not resolved. The V gene's germline CDR1 is DFQATT and CDR2 SNEGSKA (reference sequence). There are 15 residues in the CDR3. With 6 bases removed from V and 5 bases from J, the gap between germline ends came to 20 bases.

This clonotype has just a few counts. CDR3 nucleotide sequence: TGTGCCTGGAGTTATCACAGGGAAGGTCAGCCCCAGCATTTT. Its translation is CAWSYHREGQPQHF. The chain links TRBV30 to TRBJ1-5, with D possibly TRBD1 on 6 matching bases. The CDR3 sequence is 14 residues long. V was clipped by 2 bases and J by 6 bases, with 14 bases between them. From germline, CDR1 is GTSNPN and CDR2 SVGIG (reference sequence). The entire variable domain, with the rest obtained from reference TRBV30 and TRBJ1-5, is as follows: SQTIHQWPATLVQPVGSPLSLECTVEGTSNPNLYWYRQAAGRGLQLLFYSVGIGQISSEVPQNLSASRPQDRQFILSSKKLLLSDSGFYLCAWSYHREGQPQHFGDGTRLSIL.

This clonotype was detected ten times or more. The chain has TRBV15 and TRBJ2-7; TRBD2 matches at 9 bases. V shed 2 bases and J 9 bases; nucleotides not matched to a gene: 14. Germline V gene lookup returns CDR1 LNHNV and CDR2 YYDKDF (reference sequence). This CDR3 is 16 amino acids long. CDR3 DNA sequence: TGTGCCACCAGCAGATCCTCCCCGGGGCGGGAGGGACGGCAGTACTTC. Its protein product is CATSRSSPGREGRQYF.

The chain couples TRBV4-1 to TRBJ2-7; D is ambiguous. CDR1 is MGHRA, CDR2 YSYEKL, per germline. Deletions cut 1 base from V and 3 bases from J, with 10 bases between. The CDR3 consists of 14 residues. DNA of the CDR3: TGCGCCAGCAGCCAAGTCGGCAGAAACTACGAGCAGTACTTC. Protein sequence: CASSQVGRNYEQYF.

This clonotype was seen only a few times. This sequence joins TRBV11-2 and TRBJ2-6; 10 nucleotides match TRBD2. Germline values: CDR1 SGHAT, CDR2 FQNNGV. The V and J ends lost 1 base and 0 bases, in that order; junction bases with no gene match: 6. This CDR3 comprises 19 residues. CDR3 sequence (DNA): TGTGCCAGCAGCTTAGGACTAGCGGGTCCTCTCTCTGGGGCCAACGTCCTGACTTTC. Protein sequence: CASSLGLAGPLSGANVLTF.

This clonotype has a count of ten or more. For the CDR3, the DNA is TGTGCCAGCAGCCGTGGACAGGGATCCGCTGAAGCTTTCTTT. Translating gives CASSRGQGSAEAFF. V usage is TRBV5-6 and J usage is TRBJ1-1; TRBD1 agrees at 8 bases. Trimming took 4 bases from V and 6 from J; bases not matched to a gene: 8. Per the germline V gene, CDR1 is SGHDT and CDR2 is YYEEEE. The CDR3 covers 14 residues.

The CDR3 protein is CASTGIANTGELFF. DNA for the CDR3: TGTGCCAGTACAGGGATAGCGAACACCGGGGAGCTGTTTTTT. The chain uses TRBV19 and TRBJ2-2; possible D gene TRBD1, 5 bases. Looked up from germline, CDR1 is LNHDA and CDR2 is SQIVND (reference sequence). The V end was cut by 7 bases, the J end by 0 bases, with 9 bases between. This CDR3 region has 14 residues.

This clonotype occurred a few times. The J gene is TRBJ2-7, the V gene TRBV5-1; D is ambiguous. The V end lost 10 bases, the J end lost 5 bases, and 19 bases lay between the germline ends. The CDR3 sequence is 13 residues long. Germline V gene data show CDR1 as SGHRS and CDR2 as YFSETQ. The CDR3 loop reads CASQGALSDEQYF. In nucleotides, the CDR3 is TGCGCCTCCCAAGGTGCCCTATCGGACGAGCAGTACTTC.

To note about this clonotype: This sequence may be a read error, since a much larger clone differs from it by one base. Here the CDR3 DNA reads TGTGCCAGCAGTTCAAAGGGGACAGTTGAAAAACTGGTTTTT. It encodes CASSSKGTVEKLVF. V is TRBV28 and J is TRBJ1-4; TRBD1 matches 7 bases. Germline loops: CDR1 MDHEN, CDR2 SYDVKM. The CDR3 contains 14 residues.

V gene TRBV20-1 combines with J gene TRBJ2-1; no clear D. CDR3 size: 12 residues. V shed 5 bases and J shed 8 bases, with 13 bases lying between them. The V gene's germline CDR1 is DFQATT and CDR2 SNEGSKA (reference sequence). CDR3 in amino acids: CSAELQSYEQFF. The CDR3 nucleotides are TGCAGTGCTGAGTTACAGTCGTATGAGCAGTTCTTC.

This chain links TRBV7-3 with TRBJ2-2; tentative D call: TRBD1 (5 bases). The CDR3 has 15 amino acids. Per germline, CDR1 SGHTA and CDR2 FQGTGA. V lost 1 base, J lost 8 bases, and 14 bases lay in between. The CDR3 bases are TGTGCCAGCAGCTTAAGAGGACAACCCCCAGGGGAGCTGTTTTTT. Its translation is CASSLRGQPPGELFF.

This clonotype occurred many times. The chain combines TRBV28 with TRBJ2-2; tentative D call: TRBD2 (6 bases). The length of the CDR3 is 14 residues. Germline loops: CDR1 MDHEN, CDR2 SYDVKM. Trimming took off 2 bases at V and 5 bases at J, with 9 bases between the two ends. In nucleotides, the CDR3 is TGTGCCAGCAGTTTAACGGGAGAGACCGGGGAGCTGTTTTTT. Its protein is CASSLTGETGELFF.

In this sample, this clonotype turned up many times. V gene TRBV10-3 combines with J gene TRBJ1-5; a possible D gene is TRBD1 (5 bases). Germline assignment: CDR1 ENHRY and CDR2 SYGVKD. This CDR3 has 14 amino acids. The V gene lost 0 bases and the J gene lost 4 bases, with 7 bases spanning the gap. As DNA, the CDR3 is TGTGCCATCAGTGAGTCTGGGGGAAATCAGCCCCAGCATTTT. This translates into CAISESGGNQPQHF.

Points on this clonotype: Just one base apart from a much larger clone, this may be a read error. The V call is TRBV13, the J call TRBJ2-2; 7 nucleotides match TRBD1. V gave up 5 bases and J gave up 6 bases; unmatched junction bases: 0. The CDR3 is 12 residues long. Germline V gene lookup returns CDR1 PRHDT and CDR2 FYEKMQ (reference sequence). The CDR3 sequence: CASSTGAGELFF. The CDR3 DNA sequence: TGTGCCAGCAGCACAGGGGCCGGGGAGCTGTTTTTT. The variable domain in full, with the rest retrieved from reference TRBV13 and TRBJ2-2, is AAGVIQSPRHLIKEKRETATLKCYPIPRHDTVYWYQQGPGQDPQFLISFYEKMQSDKGSIPDRFSAQQFSDYHSELNMSSLELGDSALYFCASSTGAGELFFGEGSRLTVL.

This clonotype occurred once. This rearrangement joins TRBV10-1 to TRBJ2-5, with D possibly being TRBD1 (6 bases). The J call may be wrong; the DNA end is better matched by TRBJ2-1. Per the germline V gene, CDR1 is WNHNN and CDR2 is SYGVQD (reference sequence). The CDR3 loop spans 19 amino acids. CDR3 sequence: CASSEHPPRDKNPYNEQFF. Written as DNA, the CDR3 is TGCGCCAGCAGTGAACATCCTCCTAGGGACAAAAATCCATACAATGAGCAGTTCTTC.

This clonotype has ten or more counts. The chain combines TRBV20-1 with TRBJ2-5; 10 nucleotides align to TRBD1. The J segment lost 4 bases and the V segment lost 2 bases, leaving 10 bases of the junction unmatched. CDR1 is DFQATT, CDR2 SNEGSKA, per germline (reference sequence). This CDR3 has 16 amino acids. The CDR3 region is CSARLDRGNFRETQYF. The CDR3 DNA sequence: TGCAGTGCTAGATTGGACAGGGGGAATTTTCGAGAGACCCAGTACTTC.

This clonotype has ten or more counts. The chain recombines TRBV2 with TRBJ2-3; TRBD2 matches at 10 bases. Germline CDR1 SNHLY, CDR2 FYNNEI. The CDR3 runs 13 residues. The J segment lost 6 bases and the V segment lost 6 bases, leaving 3 bases of the junction unmatched. The CDR3 coding sequence is TGTGCCAGCAGGAAGCGGGAGGGGGATACGCAGTATTTT. Its translation is CASRKREGDTQYF.

CDR3 DNA: TGTGCCAGCAGCTCCCTTTTAGAGGGGATGGCCGGGGAGCTGTTTTTT. Protein sequence: CASSSLLEGMAGELFF. The rearrangement links TRBV11-2 to TRBJ2-2, with D possibly called TRBD1 or TRBD2 (5 bases each). The CDR3 runs 16 residues. The germline V gene encodes CDR1 SGHAT and CDR2 FQNNGV. The ends were cut back, 4 bases at V and 6 bases at J, with 18 bases in the middle.

This clonotype was counted at least ten times. V is TRBV5-5 and J is TRBJ2-7; D is perhaps TRBD1 (5 bases). Germline values: CDR1 SGHKS, CDR2 YYEKEE (reference sequence). The ends were cut back, 0 bases at V and 2 bases at J, with 9 bases in the middle. This CDR3 contains 14 residues. The CDR3 bases are TGTGCCAGCAGCTTGGTCGTCAGGGCCTACGAGCAGTACTTC. This encodes CASSLVVRAYEQYF.